The 12 T cell receptor beta chains below come from one sample, sequenced in a study of patients and donors after allogeneic stem cell transplantation (dated by TCRdb to between 2020 and 2021). To prepare the library, RT-PCR was applied. These reads were obtained on a NextSeq 550. Using fastp at Q25 and MiXCR, TCRdb reprocessed the public reads and kept productive beta chains. CDR3 protein sequences are deduplicated, and each keeps its most common genes and DNA. This sample comprises 160,000 or so distinct CDR3 sequences, 24% of them detected only once. 25% to 30% of the sample rests with the top ten. The sample was blood, either unsorted or a sorted T cell fraction (not recorded which). The receptors originated from a human donor who was either an allogeneic HSCT recipient or a stem cell or donor lymphocyte infusion donor (not recorded which). It is not recorded whose cells these are; they may come from a transplant donor.

The V gene is TRBV7-6, the J gene TRBJ1-4; a possible D gene is TRBD1 (5 bases). V lost 5 bases, J lost 1 base, and 11 bases lay in between. Germline CDR1 is SGHVS and CDR2 is FNYEAQ. This CDR3 has 15 residues. In DNA form, the CDR3 reads TGTGCCAGCAGCCCATTCAGGGTAACTAATGAAAAACTGTTTTTT. Translation gives CASSPFRVTNEKLFF. Full variable domain (remainder filled in from reference TRBV7-6 and TRBJ1-4): GAGVSQSPRYKVTKRGQDVALRCDPISGHVSLYWYRQALGQGPEFLTYFNYEAQQDKSGLPNDRFSAERPEGSISTLTIQRTEQRDSAMYRCASSPFRVTNEKLFFGSGTQLSVL.

For the CDR3, the DNA is TGCAGCATCGGGACAAGGGGAGCCGAAGCTTTCTTT. It specifies CSIGTRGAEAFF. The V call is TRBV29-1, the J call TRBJ1-1, with a possible D match to TRBD1 (6 bases). V was trimmed by 8 bases and J by 8 bases, leaving 18 bases between them. This CDR3 region has 12 residues. Germline V CDR1 and CDR2: SQVTM, ANQGSEA.

J is TRBJ1-1 and V is TRBV7-9; D unresolved. CDR1 and CDR2 (germline): SEHNR, FQNEAQ (reference sequence). This CDR3 is built from 12 residues. V was shortened by 5 bases and J by 6 bases, with 10 bases between the two germline ends. The CDR3 sequence is CASSTPVAEAFF. The DNA for the CDR3 is TGTGCCAGCAGCACCCCGGTTGCTGAAGCTTTCTTT.

This sequence joins TRBV27 and TRBJ2-5; 7 bases are shared with TRBD1. Germline CDR1 and CDR2: MNHEY and SMNVEV (reference sequence). The junction had 7 bases not matched to a gene; V was cut back by 3 bases and J by 9 bases. The length of the CDR3 is 13 residues. The CDR3 is CASSLGQRTPQYF. The DNA of the CDR3 is TGTGCCAGCAGTTTGGGACAGCGGACCCCCCAGTACTTC.

This clonotype was counted only a few times. CDR3 DNA: TGTGCCAGCAGCTTCCCAGGTTCCCTTCAGCATTTT. The encoded protein is CASSFPGSLQHF. The rearrangement links TRBV7-2 to TRBJ1-5, with D unclear. Per germline, CDR1 SGHTA and CDR2 FQGNSA. The CDR3 totals 12 residues. The V end lost 3 bases, the J end lost 13 bases, and 13 bases lay between the germline ends.

This clonotype was seen ten or more times. The chain is built from TRBV12-3 or TRBV12-4 and TRBJ1-1; D call uncertain. Trimming shortened V by 5 bases and J by 0 bases, and 13 bases separated the two germline ends. CDR3 length equals 15 residues. The DNA for the CDR3 is TGTGCCAGCAGTCCACCGTCGAGCATGAACACTGAAGCTTTCTTT. It is translated as CASSPPSSMNTEAFF.

The gene calls are TRBV11-2 and TRBJ1-5, with no clear D. CDR1 and CDR2 (germline): SGHAT, FQNNGV. Between the trimmed V and J ends, which lost 5 bases and 3 bases, there was a span of 14 bases. There are 15 residues in the CDR3. CDR3 nucleotide sequence: TGTGCCAGCAGCCAGCGGCCCGGGAACAATCAGCCCCAGCATTTT. Encoded protein: CASSQRPGNNQPQHF. The whole variable domain, remainder taken from reference TRBV11-2 and TRBJ1-5, is EAGVAQSPRYKIIEKRQSVAFWCNPISGHATLYWYQQILGQGPKLLIQFQNNGVVDDSQLPKDRFSAERLKGVDSTLKIQPAKLEDSAVYLCASSQRPGNNQPQHFGDGTRLSIL.

This clonotype was found many times. The V and J genes are TRBV29-1 and TRBJ1-2; possible D gene TRBD1, 5 bases. The CDR3 extends over 13 amino acids. The germline CDR1 and CDR2 sequences are SQVTM and ANQGSEA. The ends were cut back, 5 bases at V and 2 bases at J, with 12 bases in the middle. In nucleotides, the CDR3 is TGCAGCGTTACTGGGACGCTCAACTATGGCTACACCTTC. Protein: CSVTGTLNYGYTF. The full variable domain, completed using reference TRBV29-1 and TRBJ1-2, is SAVISQKPSRDICQRGTSLTIQCQVDSQVTMMFWYRQQPGQSLTLIATANQGSEATYESGFVIDKFPISRPNLTFSTLTVSNMSPEDSSIYLCSVTGTLNYGYTFGSGTRLTVV.

V usage is TRBV20-1 and J usage is TRBJ2-1; TRBD2 matches 10 bases. Germline V CDR1 and CDR2: DFQATT, SNEGSKA (reference sequence). Trimming took 2 bases from V and 0 from J; bases not matched to a gene: 4. The CDR3 loop spans 16 amino acids. CDR3 sequence reads: CSARTSSGSSYNEQFF. CDR3 sequence (DNA): TGCAGTGCTAGAACTTCTAGCGGGAGCTCCTACAATGAGCAGTTCTTC.

This clonotype was observed a few times. The chain employs TRBV6-5 and TRBJ1-1; D gene unclear. Germline V gene sequence: CDR1 MNHEY, CDR2 SVGAGI. This CDR3 region has 14 residues. V was clipped by 5 bases and J by 5 bases, with 15 bases between them. The CDR3 loop reads CASSLKRSVTEAFF. The CDR3 DNA reads as TGTGCCAGCAGTCTCAAACGTTCGGTTACTGAAGCTTTCTTT.

This clonotype came up a few times. This chain links TRBV7-2 with TRBJ1-1; D may be TRBD1 (6 bases). Germline V lookup: CDR1 SGHTA, CDR2 FQGNSA. V was trimmed by 2 bases and J by 6 bases, leaving 13 bases between them. This CDR3 contains 14 residues. CDR3 bases: TGTGCCAGCAGCTTAACCACAGGGTTCCCTGAAGCTTTCTTT. This gives the protein CASSLTTGFPEAFF.

The chain combines TRBV20-1 with TRBJ2-7, with TRBD2 as a possible D gene (6 bases). The CDR3 is 14 amino acids. The V and J ends lost 6 bases and 0 bases respectively, with 15 bases between them. Germline V lookup: CDR1 DFQATT, CDR2 SNEGSKA (reference sequence). The CDR3 region is CSAHLGGTSYEQYF. In nucleotides, the CDR3 is TGCAGTGCCCACCTTGGGGGGACCTCCTACGAGCAGTACTTC.